These T cell receptor beta chains were read from a single sample in a study of blood T cell dynamics during melanoma immunotherapy. Libraries were prepared by immunoSEQ multiplex PCR; TCRdb keeps only in-frame clonotypes and omits some of them. This table has roughly 12,000 clones, 84% appearing once. The input for sequencing was blood, taken from a patient treated with checkpoint blockade. These receptors were taken from a human donor with melanoma. CDR3s include the opening cysteine and the closing phenylalanine or tryptophan.

V,J,CDR3
TRBV19,TRBJ2-2,CASSGDFPYTGELFF
TRBV18,TRBJ2-4,CASSPFGQGSLNIQYF
TRBV7-7,TRBJ2-2,CASSLDRGSGELFF
TRBV4-3,TRBJ2-3,CASSQRGVAGARDTQYF
TRBV28,TRBJ1-1,CASSFGSKRWEAFF
TRBV6-4,TRBJ2-7,CASSYSPGFAAEYF
TRBV25-1,TRBJ1-2,CASRTGTYGYTF
TRBV28,TRBJ2-3,CASSPDRVGTDTQYF
TRBV7-9,TRBJ2-6,CASSHFLGAGYSGANVLTF
TRBV6-5,TRBJ1-1,CASSPTVMNTEAFF
TRBV6-4,TRBJ1-1,CASNLSVPDNTEAFF
TRBV27,TRBJ2-1,CASRRETSREQFF
TRBV11-3,TRBJ2-7,CASRRAGIYEQYF
TRBV6-5,TRBJ1-1,CASSRGTADTEAFF
TRBV19,TRBJ2-7,CASSRGQLTEQYF
TRBV20-1,TRBJ2-7,CSARGDYEQYF
TRBV2,TRBJ1-1,CASSLPPKEAFF
TRBV19,TRBJ1-5,CASSIWDGENQPQHF
TRBV5-4,TRBJ2-5,CASSPRTGTSGVETQYF
TRBV19,TRBJ1-3,CATSRDRAGNTIYF
TRBV6-4,TRBJ2-1,CASSDSSGGADEQFF
TRBV27,TRBJ1-1,CASSSLARGLRYTEAFF
TRBV5-5,TRBJ1-6,CASSLNIMQGGNSPLHF
TRBV7-8,TRBJ1-6,CASSLAQGVRSPLHF
TRBV7-9,TRBJ1-1,CASSRESRGAFF
TRBV19,TRBJ1-5,CASSAWDRWNQPQHF
TRBV4-3,TRBJ1-1,CASSETGGTEAFF